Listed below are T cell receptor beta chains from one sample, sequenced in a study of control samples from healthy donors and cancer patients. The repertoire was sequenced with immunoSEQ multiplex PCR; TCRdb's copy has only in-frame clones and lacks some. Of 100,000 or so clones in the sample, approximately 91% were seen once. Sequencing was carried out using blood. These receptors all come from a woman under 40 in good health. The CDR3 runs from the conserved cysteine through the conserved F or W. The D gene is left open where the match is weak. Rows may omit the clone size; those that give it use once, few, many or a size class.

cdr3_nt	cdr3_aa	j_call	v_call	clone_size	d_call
TGTGCCAGCAGCCAAGACAGGGCGAGCTATGGCTACACCTTC	CASSQDRASYGYTF	TRBJ1-2	TRBV14	.	.
TGTGCCAGCAGCTTAGTGGTGGGAGTAATGGGGGGGGCCTACGAGCAGTACTTC	CASSLVVGVMGGAYEQYF	TRBJ2-7	TRBV11-2	.	TRBD2
TGTGCCAGCTCACCACCACCAGGGGGCTATGGCTACACCTTC	CASSPPPGGYGYTF	TRBJ1-2	TRBV18	.	TRBD1
TGTGCCAGCAGCTACCTCGAGGGGGGTATTGGCTACACCTTC	CASSYLEGGIGYTF	TRBJ1-2	TRBV5-4	.	.
TGTGCCAGCAGCATTACAGCCCGGGTTGAGACGACAGATACGCAGTATTTT	CASSITARVETTDTQYF	TRBJ2-3	TRBV7-9	.	.
TGTGCCAGCAGTTACGGGACGGCTAACTATGGCTACACCTTC	CASSYGTANYGYTF	TRBJ1-2	TRBV6-6	.	.
TGTGCCAGCAGCCGTACTAGCGTCAGGACCGGGGAGCTGTTTTTT	CASSRTSVRTGELFF	TRBJ2-2	TRBV14	.	TRBD2
TGTGCCAGCAGACTTGACGGACGGAGAAATTCACCCCTCCACTTT	CASRLDGRRNSPLHF	TRBJ1-6	TRBV6-5	.	.
TGTGCCAGCAGTTTGAGAAATCAGCCCCAGCATTTT	CASSLRNQPQHF	TRBJ1-5	TRBV5-6	few	.
TGTGCCACCAGTGATTTTCCCTATGGCTACACCTTC	CATSDFPYGYTF	TRBJ1-2	TRBV24-1	.	.
TGTGCCAGCAGAGGGACAGGTCGCACCGGGGAGCTGTTTTTT	CASRGTGRTGELFF	TRBJ2-2	TRBV6-6	.	TRBD1
TGTGCCAGCATCTCTCCCAGTCCGAACTATGGCTACACCTTC	CASISPSPNYGYTF	TRBJ1-2	TRBV28	.	.
TGTGCCAGCAGACAGGGGGTAGGAACTGAAGCTTTCTTT	CASRQGVGTEAFF	TRBJ1-1	TRBV6-5	.	TRBD1
TGTGCCAGCAGGGCCCGGGACATCCAAGAGACCCAGTACTTC	CASRARDIQETQYF	TRBJ2-5	TRBV2	.	.
TGTGCCAGTATGGGGCAGGGTTCGCTTACAGCTTTCTTT	CASMGQGSLTAFF	TRBJ1-1	TRBV19	.	.
TGTGCCAGCAGTCCATCCCGGGACCGGGGCTACACCTTC	CASSPSRDRGYTF	TRBJ1-2	TRBV28	.	.
TGTGCCAGCAGTGGCCGGCCGATCCGAGGAGATACGCAGTATTTT	CASSGRPIRGDTQYF	TRBJ2-3	TRBV14	.	.
TGTGCGGCGGGTACAGATACGCAGTATTTT	CAAGTDTQYF	TRBJ2-3	TRBV12-3/TRBV12-4	.	.
TGTGCCTGGAGGCCGGGACAGGGGTTAAACGAGCAGTACTTC	CAWRPGQGLNEQYF	TRBJ2-7	TRBV30	.	TRBD1
TGTGCCAGCAGCCAAGGAGGGCTTAGCAATCAGCCCCAGCATTTT	CASSQGGLSNQPQHF	TRBJ1-5	TRBV3-1/TRBV3-2	.	.
TGTGCCAGCAGCTTGGGTGTGGCAGAAGAGACCCAGTACTTC	CASSLGVAEETQYF	TRBJ2-5	TRBV5-4	.	.
TGTGCCAGCAGCTCCCAGGGAGGGGCTCTAGAGACCCAGTACTTC	CASSSQGGALETQYF	TRBJ2-5	TRBV11-2	.	TRBD2
TGTGCCAGCAGCCAAAGAAGGCGGCAGGCTAGCTCCTATAATTCACCCCTCCACTTT	CASSQRRRQASSYNSPLHF	TRBJ1-6	TRBV3-1/TRBV3-2	.	.
TGTGCCACCAGTGAGACAGGGGGCCAAGAGACCCAGTACTTC	CATSETGGQETQYF	TRBJ2-5	TRBV24-1	.	TRBD1
TGTGCCAGCTACAGGGATTTGGGGAATGAGCAGTTCTTC	CASYRDLGNEQFF	TRBJ2-1	TRBV18	.	.
TGTGCCAGCAGATGGAGAGGACAGGGGGACTCCTACGAGCAGTACTTC	CASRWRGQGDSYEQYF	TRBJ2-7	TRBV13	.	TRBD1
TGTGCCAGCAGCTTCCCCAGGCAGCATTACAATGAGCAGTTCTTC	CASSFPRQHYNEQFF	TRBJ2-1	TRBV5-4	.	.
TGTGCCAGCAGCTTAAATAGCGGGGTGACCTACGAGCAGTACTTC	CASSLNSGVTYEQYF	TRBJ2-7	TRBV7-7	.	TRBD2
TGTGCCAGCAGCCAAAAAAGCTCTGGAAACACCATATATTTT	CASSQKSSGNTIYF	TRBJ1-3	TRBV16	.	.
TGTGCCAGCAGCTTAGAGGGGGCGCGTGAAGCTTTCTTT	CASSLEGAREAFF	TRBJ1-1	TRBV7-9	.	TRBD1
TGTGCCACCAGTCAGGGACAGGGGTACAATCAGCCCCAGCATTTT	CATSQGQGYNQPQHF	TRBJ1-5	TRBV24-1	.	TRBD1
TGTGCCAGCAGCCAAGTTTGGGGAGATCAGCCCCAGCATTTT	CASSQVWGDQPQHF	TRBJ1-5	TRBV3-1/TRBV3-2	once	.
TGTGCCAGCAGCACCACGGGCTTCCAGGAGACCCAGTACTTC	CASSTTGFQETQYF	TRBJ2-5	TRBV9	.	.
TGTGCCAGCAGCTTTCTTTTCGCGGGGAGTCTCGAGCAGTACTTC	CASSFLFAGSLEQYF	TRBJ2-7	TRBV7-2	.	.
TGTGCCAGCAGCTCCTACATGGCAGGGGGCAGCTACGAGCAGTACTTC	CASSSYMAGGSYEQYF	TRBJ2-7	TRBV28	.	TRBD1
TGTGCCAGTAGGGACCGGGACAGGCGCTATGGCTACACCTTC	CASRDRDRRYGYTF	TRBJ1-2	TRBV19	.	TRBD1
TGTGCCAGCAGTTTGGACAGGGTTGGCTACACCTTC	CASSLDRVGYTF	TRBJ1-2	TRBV12-3/TRBV12-4	.	TRBD1